One sample yielded the 23 T cell receptor beta chains listed below, sequenced in a study of naive and memory T cell subsets. An equimolar mix of two oligonucleotides served as the beta constant-region primer for TRBC1 and TRBC2. The ligated cDNA underwent four PCR rounds using SP2 and nested alpha and beta constant-region primers. TCRdb fed the UMI-ligation and nested PCR reads into MiXCR, producing one record per CDR3 protein. The sample shows over 30,000 distinct CDR3 sequences, around 20% of them seen only once. Material for sequencing was effector memory CD4+ T cells from blood. Subset noted: effector memory, CD45RA- CD27-. The source of these receptors is a human donor in good health.

This clonotype was counted a few times. The genes are TRBV7-9 and TRBJ1-1; possibly TRBD1 for D (5 bases). Trimming stripped 1 base from V and 2 bases from J, with 8 bases between. Germline V gives CDR1 SEHNR, CDR2 FQNEAQ (reference sequence). The CDR3 runs to 14 residues. The CDR3 DNA reads TGTGCCAGCAGCTTAGGGGACGGCAACACTGAAGCTTTCTTT. Its translation is CASSLGDGNTEAFF.

The chain uses TRBV24-1 and TRBJ1-1; D gene ambiguous. The ends were cut back, 3 bases at V and 1 base at J, with 5 bases in the middle. The CDR3 runs 13 residues. Germline V lookup: CDR1 KGHDR, CDR2 SFDVKD. The CDR3 nucleotides read TGTGCCACCAGTGATGCCCCGAACACTGAAGCTTTCTTT. This gives the protein CATSDAPNTEAFF.

This chain joins TRBV20-1 and TRBJ2-7; 12 nucleotides align to TRBD2. Looked up from germline, CDR1 is DFQATT and CDR2 is SNEGSKA (reference sequence). CDR3 size: 13 residues. With 5 bases clipped from V and 3 bases from J, the junction kept 2 bases outside the gene matches. The CDR3 here is CSAETSGSYEQYF. CDR3 nucleotides: TGCAGTGCTGAGACTAGCGGGAGCTACGAGCAGTACTTC.

This clonotype was observed a handful of times. This chain links TRBV7-8 with TRBJ1-5; 7 nucleotides agree with TRBD1. V lost 3 bases and J lost 5; bases outside the gene matches: 4. This CDR3 is 14 amino acids long. The germline V gene has CDR1 SGHVS and CDR2 FQNEAQ. The CDR3 DNA is TGTGCCAGCAGCTTGGACAGGTTCGATCAGCCCCAGCATTTT. As protein: CASSLDRFDQPQHF.

The chain couples TRBV5-1 to TRBJ2-3; TRBD2 might be the D (5 bases). The length of the CDR3 is 10 residues. V gave up 5 bases and J gave up 11 bases, with 9 bases separating them. Germline V lookup: CDR1 SGHRS, CDR2 YFSETQ. The CDR3 protein is CASRGGGQYF. DNA for the CDR3: TGCGCCAGCAGGGGTGGAGGGCAGTATTTT.

This clonotype showed up just a few times. The chain employs TRBV19 and TRBJ1-2, with D possibly TRBD1 on 5 matching bases. The V gene lost 0 bases and the J gene lost 0 bases, with 20 bases spanning the gap. Germline-derived CDR1 and CDR2 are LNHDA and SQIVND (reference sequence). This CDR3 is built from 19 residues. CDR3 DNA: TGTGCCAGTAGTATAGAAAGCGGGGGATCCCGTTCAGCTAACTATGGCTACACCTTC. Its translation: CASSIESGGSRSANYGYTF.

The chain employs TRBV24-1 and TRBJ1-5; D is unresolved. V was pared by 6 bases and J by 2 bases, with 13 bases between. CDR3 length equals 15 residues. Germline loops: CDR1 KGHDR, CDR2 SFDVKD. CDR3 sequence reads: CATSLSGSGNQPQHF. The CDR3 DNA follows: TGTGCCACCAGTTTATCTGGGTCGGGCAATCAGCCCCAGCATTTT.

This clonotype has more than one count but fewer than ten. The chain carries TRBV29-1 and TRBJ1-2; no reliable D call. The CDR3 is made up of 13 amino acids. V was cut by 0 bases and J by 8 bases, with 13 bases left in between. Germline CDR1 SQVTM, CDR2 ANQGSEA. CDR3 in amino acids: CSVEDLRVGGYTF. CDR3 in DNA: TGCAGCGTTGAAGATCTGCGGGTTGGAGGCTACACCTTC.

The chain uses TRBV4-3 and TRBJ2-2, with 11 positions matching TRBD2. The CDR3 is made up of 16 amino acids. Germline values: CDR1 LGHNA, CDR2 YSLEER. Germline trimming cut 3 bases from V and 6 bases from J; bases unmatched to any gene: 6. The CDR3 DNA is TGCGCCAGCAGCCACTTAGCGGGAGGGGGTTCCGGGGAGCTGTTTTTT. Translation gives CASSHLAGGGSGELFF.

V gene TRBV5-1 combines with J gene TRBJ2-1; 8 bases are a match to TRBD1. Per the germline V gene, CDR1 is SGHRS and CDR2 is YFSETQ. The trim removed 0 bases at V and 3 bases at J, leaving 2 bases unmatched. The CDR3 has 15 amino acids. Here the CDR3 reads CASSLEGQDYNEQFF. The CDR3 nucleotides read TGCGCCAGCAGCTTGGAGGGACAGGACTACAATGAGCAGTTCTTC.

This clonotype has at least ten counts. This sequence joins TRBV7-3 and TRBJ2-1; D uncertain. The V gene's germline CDR1 is SGHTA and CDR2 FQGTGA. The CDR3 has 15 residues. Trimming pared 0 bases from V and 5 bases from J, leaving 11 bases between. DNA for the CDR3: TGTGCCAGCAGCTTAACGACCCTCAACAACAATGAGCAGTTCTTC. Residues: CASSLTTLNNNEQFF.

This clonotype came up a few times. This chain connects TRBV6-1 to TRBJ1-6; TRBD1 matches at 7 bases. Trimming removed 8 bases from V and 6 bases from J; junction bases left unmatched: 4. This CDR3 is 13 amino acids long. Germline V CDR1 and CDR2: MNHNS, SASEGT. The CDR3 region is CASWDRSNSPLHF. DNA for the CDR3: TGTGCCAGCTGGGACAGAAGTAATTCACCCCTCCACTTT.

Many counts were recorded for this clonotype. The V and J genes are TRBV20-1 and TRBJ1-5, with unresolved D. CDR1 is DFQATT, CDR2 SNEGSKA, per germline (reference sequence). CDR3 size: 13 residues. Between the trimmed V and J ends, which lost 2 bases and 4 bases, there was a span of 9 bases. The CDR3 nucleotides read TGCAGTGCTAGAATGGACGGGAATCAGCCCCAGCATTTT. It encodes CSARMDGNQPQHF.

This clonotype is deemed medium-sized. This chain links TRBV6-6 with TRBJ2-7; no clear D gene. The CDR3 extends over 14 amino acids. Germline loops: CDR1 MNHNY, CDR2 SVGAGI (reference sequence). Deletions cut 6 bases from V and 3 bases from J, with 15 bases between. In DNA, the CDR3 is TGTGCCAGCAGCCCGCCCGGACGTTTCTACGAGCAGTACTTC. Protein: CASSPPGRFYEQYF.

The table lists this clonotype with a few counts. This chain connects TRBV7-9 to TRBJ2-3; 10 bases map to TRBD2. V lost 11 bases to trimming and J lost 5 bases; unmatched junction nucleotides: 10. In germline, CDR1 is SEHNR, CDR2 FQNEAQ (reference sequence). The CDR3 consists of 14 residues. The CDR3 DNA follows: TGTGCCGGTAGAGCGGGAGGGCAAGGAGATACGCAGTATTTT. Its protein is CAGRAGGQGDTQYF.

This clonotype was seen ten or more times. The genes are TRBV7-9 and TRBJ2-5; D ambiguous. Germline lookup yields CDR1 SEHNR and CDR2 FQNEAQ (reference sequence). This CDR3 has 13 amino acids. The V end lost 5 bases, the J end lost 5 bases, and 12 bases lay between the germline ends. In DNA, the CDR3 is TGTGCCAGCAGCCCGGCGGTGCAGGAGACCCAGTACTTC. It is translated as CASSPAVQETQYF.

This sequence joins TRBV20-1 and TRBJ2-7; tentatively, D is TRBD2 (7 bases). Germline loops: CDR1 DFQATT, CDR2 SNEGSKA (reference sequence). The V and J ends lost 0 bases and 3 bases respectively, with 21 bases between them. The CDR3 totals 17 residues. The CDR3: CSARDEGGLGSYYEQYF. CDR3 DNA sequence: TGCAGTGCTAGAGATGAGGGGGGGTTAGGGTCGTACTACGAGCAGTACTTC.

This clonotype occurred a few times. The chain's CDR3 is CASSPSGRDPREQYF. In DNA, the CDR3 is TGCGCCAGCAGTCCTAGCGGGAGGGATCCTCGGGAGCAGTACTTC. This chain uses TRBV10-1 with TRBJ2-7; 12 bases match TRBD2. Germline-derived CDR1 and CDR2 are WNHNN and SYGVQD (reference sequence). Trimming cost V 5 bases and J 7 bases; bases outside gene matches: 9. The CDR3 totals 15 residues.

V usage is TRBV7-9 and J usage is TRBJ2-5; D unclear. The germline gives CDR1 SEHNR, CDR2 FQNEAQ (reference sequence). The V and J ends lost 1 base and 3 bases respectively, with 9 bases between them. The CDR3 is 14 residues long. The CDR3 spells CASSLGSHKETQYF. In DNA form, the CDR3 reads TGTGCCAGCAGCTTAGGTTCCCATAAAGAGACCCAGTACTTC.

This clonotype was detected many times. As DNA, the CDR3 is TGCAGCGCACAGACTAGCGGGGCGGTTGTGGTTCGGAATGAGCAGTTCTTC. It translates to CSAQTSGAVVVRNEQFF. The rearrangement joins TRBV29-1 to TRBJ2-1; 11 bases map to TRBD2. The CDR3 is made up of 17 amino acids. Germline V gene lookup returns CDR1 SQVTM and CDR2 ANQGSEA. After removal of 7 bases from V and 7 bases from J, the junction contained 18 bases not matched to a gene.

This clonotype was detected only a few times. The chain is built from TRBV6-5 and TRBJ2-7, with D unresolved. Trimming stripped 0 bases from V and 2 bases from J, with 11 bases between. This CDR3 region has 15 residues. The germline V gene encodes CDR1 MNHEY and CDR2 SVGAGI. This chain's CDR3 is CASSYSLTAPYEQYF. CDR3 coding DNA: TGTGCCAGCAGTTACTCTCTTACAGCTCCCTACGAGCAGTACTTC.

This clonotype ranks as medium-sized. The rearrangement joins TRBV20-1 to TRBJ1-4; TRBD1 might be the D (6 bases). The germline CDR1 and CDR2 sequences are DFQATT and SNEGSKA (reference sequence). The CDR3 runs to 13 residues. Trimming removed 5 bases from V and 5 bases from J, with 12 bases in between. The CDR3, as DNA: TGCAGTGCTTCTACAGGGTCCAATGAAAAACTGTTTTTT. This sequence encodes CSASTGSNEKLFF.

Ten or more counts support this clonotype. The chain couples TRBV5-4 to TRBJ2-1; 8 bases are a match to TRBD2. V shed 9 bases and J 0 bases; nucleotides not matched to a gene: 8. Looked up from germline, CDR1 is SGHNT and CDR2 is YYREEE (reference sequence). The CDR3 is made up of 15 amino acids. This CDR3 reads CATNPGTSSYNEQFF. The CDR3 DNA reads TGTGCCACCAACCCCGGGACTAGCTCCTACAATGAGCAGTTCTTC.